This T cell receptor (beta chain) originates from a study of OX40 agonist ivuxolimab in advanced cancers. The overall study: Intravenous ivuxolimab was administered to patients every 2 weeks at 0.01 to 10 mg/kg.

V lost 0 bases, J lost 1 base, and 10 bases lay in between. Germline assignment: CDR1 SGHRS and CDR2 YFSETQ. The CDR3 length is 15 residues. Assay: immunoSEQ multiplex PCR; the TCRdb copy retains only in-frame clones and omits some. The sample lists some 37,000 clones, more than 75% seen once, with roughly 13% in the top ten. The V gene is TRBV5-1, the J gene TRBJ1-1; D uncertain. The TCR was taken from an adult with an advanced solid tumor such as melanoma, head and neck, liver or kidney cancer. The sequences come from CD4+ or CD8+ T cells sorted from blood, collected in a trial of the OX40 agonist ivuxolimab. CDR3 DNA sequence: TGCGCCAGCAGCTTGGGGCAGTCCTGGAACACTGAAGCTTTCTTT. The encoded protein is CASSLGQSWNTEAFF. Looking up the rest from reference TRBV5-1 and TRBJ1-1 gives the full variable domain: KAGVTQTPRYLIKTRGQQVTLSCSPISGHRSVSWYQQTPGQGLQFLFEYFSETQRNKGNFPGRFSGRQFSNSRSEMNVSTLELGDSALYLCASSLGQSWNTEAFFGQGTRLTVV.